This TCR beta chain stems from a study of blood T cell repertoires in COVID-19 (TCRdb year 2020). Looking at the study overall: Collaborator samples came from the United States, Italy and Spain and covered acute and convalescent phases of COVID-19. The material from the prospective study consisted of cDNA or gDNA derived from T cells, B-cell-depleted T cells, or PBMCs. Where HLA class I and class II types were available, the types were taken from metadata supplied by the sample provider, not from assay-based typing. Sample metadata almost always included a de-identified subject ID, COVID-19 status, age in years and sex. Deeply sampled blood TCRbeta repertoires from subjects exposed to, actively infected with, or recovered from COVID-19 were included in the dataset. Samples were obtained from the ongoing ImmuneRACE study (first 160 participants) and from 1,254 subjects provided by 6 global collaborators. The repertoires were released in a freely available public database intended as a resource for research on the immune response to SARS-CoV-2. Broader findings and caveats from the paper: The quantity of clinical and demographic metadata differed by source and by participant and was supplied without curation.

To note about this clone: Its target antigen remains unknown. No base quality values were provided; no much bigger clone lies one nucleotide off.

Participants in the prospective study were enrolled through a virtual design, were aged about 18 to 90 years, and lived in some 24 United States geographic areas. In the prospective study, cohorts were assigned on the basis of participant-reported clinical history obtained from a screening survey and a study questionnaire. Recovered participants in ImmuneRACE Cohort 3 were defined as having two consecutive negative NP/OP PCR tests, clearance from a healthcare professional, or resolution of symptoms. Each participant in the prospective study had whole blood, serum and a nasopharyngeal or oropharyngeal swab collected by mobile phlebotomists. Additional blood draws and questionnaires over an approximately two-month period could optionally be provided by prospective study participants. Before DNA extraction, prospective study blood samples were shipped either frozen or at room temperature. Sequences SGHKS (CDR1) and YYEKEE (CDR2) are obtained from the germline V gene (reference sequence). The CDR3 runs 12 amino acids, cysteine and phenylalanine included. Solely the CDR3 DNA is kept, with 36 bases framed from the first base. Trimming costs V 5 bases and J 9 bases, and their ends lie 15 bases apart.

TCRbeta CDR3 regions were amplified from genomic DNA using the immunoSEQ Assay, a bias-controlled multiplex PCR. In the authors' own workflow: The number of nucleated cells in each sample was estimated by amplification of reference gene primers within the assay. To quantify the absolute abundance of each unique TCRbeta CDR3 rearrangement, sequence reads were collapsed and filtered. For each sample, productive Simpson clonality was calculated as the square root of Simpson's diversity index over productive rearrangements. Entries here come from immuneACCESS through TCRdb and include only in-frame sequences with V and J called. Some clones fail to appear in such tables; in the studies checked, an unresolved V gene covers under half of the shortfall, and the cause of the remainder is unknown. The V and J calls and the clone size are those of that table, but D and trimming were determined from the DNA. The sample contains nearly 250,000 clones, about 84% of them found a single time. Of the sample, 2% to 2.5% falls within the top ten clones.

The chain is made from TRBV5-5 and TRBJ2-7; no D gene can be assigned with confidence. The TCR originated in a woman aged 45-59 years who had recovered from COVID-19. The sample comprised PBMCs or T cells enriched from blood (not recorded which). CDR3 loop: CASSLVTSGQYF. DNA sequence: TGTGCCAGCAGTCTTGTCACGTCCGGGCAGTACTTC.